What follows are 16 T cell receptor beta chains derived from one specimen sequenced in a study of blood T cells in healthy people across ages (dated by TCRdb to the mid-2010s). Library generation was performed with 5' RACE. Instrument on record: Illumina HiSeq 2500. A second PCR of roughly 7 to 12 cycles was run with a J-beta primer mix and a sample-barcoded 5' primer. TCRdb redid the processing of the public reads, applying fastp at Q25 and MiXCR, and retained in-frame beta chains. When rows share a CDR3 protein, they turn into one entry using the most common DNA and genes. This sample comprises 1.4 million or so distinct CDR3 sequences, about 42% of them detected only once. Approximately 4% of the sample belongs to the ten largest clones. Sequencing was performed on blood. The receptors were gathered from a woman aged 18 to 35 in good health.

This clonotype was detected only once. A clone one base away is much larger, so this may be a read error. V is TRBV11-2 and J is TRBJ2-3; a possible D gene is TRBD2 (5 bases). The CDR3 is made up of 12 amino acids. CDR1 and CDR2 from the germline V gene are SGHAT and FQNNGV. In DNA, the CDR3 is TGTGCCAGCAGGTCTAGCACAGATGCGCAGTATTTT. This encodes CASRSSTDAQYF.

This clonotype was observed a handful of times. The chain joins TRBV27 to TRBJ1-2, with 7 bases that match TRBD1. The CDR3 length is 16 residues. V dropped 3 bases and J dropped 2; count of bases not matched to a gene: 9. Germline loops: CDR1 MNHEY, CDR2 SMNVEV (reference sequence). The CDR3 loop is CASSLIGGELNYGYTF. The CDR3 coding sequence is TGTGCCAGCAGTTTGATAGGGGGCGAGTTAAACTATGGCTACACCTTC.

This clonotype was picked up many times. The chain links TRBV11-2 to TRBJ1-1, with D unresolved. The V and J ends lost 1 base and 5 bases respectively, with 8 bases between them. Germline V gene sequence: CDR1 SGHAT, CDR2 FQNNGV. The CDR3 consists of 13 residues. The CDR3, as DNA: TGTGCCAGCAGCTTAGTGGATGGGACTGAAGCTTTCTTT. Its protein is CASSLVDGTEAFF.

This clonotype was counted a single time. This chain connects TRBV7-2 to TRBJ1-1; maybe TRBD1 (5 bases). Trimming left V 5 bases short and J 7 bases short, with 14 bases between. There are 13 residues in the CDR3. The germline V gene encodes CDR1 SGHTA and CDR2 FQGNSA. The CDR3 DNA follows: TGTGCCAGCAGCACCCATACCCAGGGTGAAGCTTTCTTT. This codes for CASSTHTQGEAFF.

The chain uses TRBV4-1 and TRBJ2-7, with D possibly TRBD2 on 5 matching bases. Germline V gene lookup returns CDR1 MGHRA and CDR2 YSYEKL. Trimming cost V 4 bases and J 5 bases, with 18 bases left between them. The CDR3 has 15 amino acids. CDR3 sequence (DNA): TGCGCCAGCAGCCTCTCGGAACTAGTCCTGAACGAGCAGTACTTC. This sequence encodes CASSLSELVLNEQYF.

The chain uses TRBV5-1 and TRBJ1-1, with 8 bases identical to TRBD1. The germline V gene has CDR1 SGHRS and CDR2 YFSETQ. The CDR3 sequence is 15 residues long. V lost 4 bases, J lost 0 bases, and 5 bases stayed unmatched. The CDR3 protein is CASSKGDRMNTEAFF. The CDR3 DNA sequence: TGCGCCAGCAGCAAAGGGGACAGGATGAACACTGAAGCTTTCTTT.

V usage is TRBV20-1 and J usage is TRBJ1-3; maybe TRBD1 (5 bases). Trimming removed 3 bases at V and 8 bases at J, with 17 bases between. CDR1 and CDR2 from the germline V gene are DFQATT and SNEGSKA (reference sequence). The CDR3 length is 14 residues. CDR3: CSARVDGRGDTIYF. The CDR3 DNA is TGCAGTGCTAGGGTGGACGGCCGAGGGGACACCATATATTTT.

The chain has TRBV20-1 and TRBJ1-1, with D tentatively TRBD1 (6 bases). The germline CDR1 and CDR2 sequences are DFQATT and SNEGSKA (reference sequence). This CDR3 is built from 12 residues. The V gene lost 3 bases and the J gene lost 7 bases, with 12 bases spanning the gap. The CDR3 DNA reads as TGCAGTGCTAGGCGACAGGAGTTTGAAGCTTTCTTT. Protein: CSARRQEFEAFF.

This clonotype was seen only a few times. Written as DNA, the CDR3 is TGCAGTGCTAGGTCCTTCAGGGTCGGGAATGAGCAGTTCTTC. It encodes CSARSFRVGNEQFF. The chain uses TRBV20-1 and TRBJ2-1, with D possibly being TRBD1 (5 bases). The CDR3 has 14 amino acids. Between the trimmed V and J ends, which lost 3 bases and 7 bases, there was a span of 16 bases. The V gene's germline CDR1 is DFQATT and CDR2 SNEGSKA (reference sequence).

The V gene is TRBV4-3, the J gene TRBJ1-2; no firm D call. This CDR3 comprises 14 residues. Trimming took off 1 base at V and 4 bases at J, with 10 bases between the two ends. The germline V gene has CDR1 LGHNA and CDR2 YSLEER. The CDR3 coding sequence is TGCGCCAGCAGCCAAGTCGTTCAGAGCTATGGCTACACCTTC. This gives the protein CASSQVVQSYGYTF.

The V gene is TRBV20-1, the J gene TRBJ1-5; D ambiguous. CDR3 length equals 13 residues. The V gene's germline CDR1 is DFQATT and CDR2 SNEGSKA (reference sequence). V was trimmed by 1 base and J by 3 bases, leaving 7 bases between them. CDR3 sequence reads: CSARALPNQPQHF. The DNA for the CDR3 is TGCAGTGCTAGAGCTCTGCCCAATCAGCCCCAGCATTTT.

Comments on this clonotype: This may be a read error: a much more frequent sequence differs by one nucleotide. V and J are TRBV2 and TRBJ2-1, with a tentative D call TRBD1 (5 bases). Germline CDR1 is SNHLY and CDR2 is FYNNEI. The CDR3 loop spans 14 amino acids. The CDR3 coding sequence is TGTGCCAGCAGTGACAGGGCCTCCTACAAGGAGCAGTTCTTC. Amino acids: CASSDRASYKEQFF.

CDR3 coding DNA: TGTGCCAGCAGCACCACCGGGACTAGCGTCTACAATGAGCAGTTCTTC. Encoded protein: CASSTTGTSVYNEQFF. The gene calls are TRBV9 and TRBJ2-1; 10 bases are a match to TRBD2. CDR1 is SGDLS and CDR2 is YYNGEE in the germline V gene. J was trimmed by 3 bases and V by 4 bases; bases with no gene match: 7. The CDR3 consists of 16 residues. Full variable domain (outside the CDR3, taken from reference TRBV9 and TRBJ2-1): DSGVTQTPKHLITATGQRVTLRCSPRSGDLSVYWYQQSLDQGLQFLIQYYNGEERAKGNILERFSAQQFPDLHSELNLSSLELGDSALYFCASSTTGTSVYNEQFFGPGTRLTVL.

The chain couples TRBV6-5 to TRBJ2-5; D gene unclear. V shed 0 bases and J shed 6 bases, with 17 bases lying between them. This CDR3 region has 16 residues. Germline V gene data show CDR1 as MNHEY and CDR2 as SVGAGI. The CDR3 protein is CASSYSMASFVKTQYF. The CDR3 nucleotides read TGTGCCAGCAGTTACTCGATGGCCAGTTTCGTAAAGACCCAGTACTTC.

In its sample, this clonotype was seen a few times. The J gene is TRBJ2-7, the V gene TRBV3-1; D call uncertain. CDR3 length equals 11 residues. Germline V gene sequence: CDR1 LGHDT, CDR2 YNNKEL (reference sequence). V shed 8 bases and J shed 4 bases, with 9 bases lying between them. CDR3 bases: TGTGCCAGCGGGATACAATACGAGCAGTACTTC. Translated, it gives CASGIQYEQYF.

The genes are TRBV7-9 and TRBJ2-7; D perhaps matches TRBD1 (6 bases). CDR3 length equals 15 residues. Trimming pared 5 bases from V and 3 bases from J, leaving 17 bases between. Germline V gene data show CDR1 as SEHNR and CDR2 as FQNEAQ (reference sequence). In DNA, the CDR3 is TGTGCCAGCAGCCCCCGGGACAAGGAAATCTACGAGCAGTACTTC. The encoded protein is CASSPRDKEIYEQYF.